Given below is one TCR beta chain in context. Germline CDR1 LNHDA, CDR2 SQIVND (reference sequence). Trimming cost V 3 bases and J 0 bases, with 11 bases left between them. This CDR3 has 16 amino acids. As processed by the authors: Estimation of nucleated cell counts was performed using reference gene primer amplification. Method: immunoSEQ multiplex PCR; TCRdb's copy keeps in-frame clones and lacks some. The V and J calls and clone size come from that table; D and trimming were worked out from the DNA. The table shows 170,000 or so clones, with around 83% occurring only once. The Seattle site enrolled patients during active infection and followed them longitudinally. These data belong to a study of blood T cell repertoires in COVID-19. At the level of the study: T cells, B-cell-depleted T cells, or PBMCs supplied cDNA or gDNA.

The clonotype originates from a woman in her 70s with COVID-19, enrolled during active disease. Sequences were obtained from peripheral blood. The gene calls are TRBV19 and TRBJ1-4; D is unclear. CDR3 nucleotides: TGTGCCAGTAGTATCAGTAACACCGCAACTAATGAAAAACTGTTTTTT. Its protein is CASSISNTATNEKLFF. Full variable domain (remainder filled in from reference TRBV19 and TRBJ1-4): DGGITQSPKYLFRKEGQNVTLSCEQNLNHDAMYWYRQDPGQGLRLIYYSQIVNDFQKGDIAEGYSVSREKKESFPLTVTSAQKNPTAFYLCASSISNTATNEKLFFGSGTQLSVL.